This T cell receptor beta chain is drawn from a study of blood T cell repertoires in COVID-19 (dated by TCRdb to 2018 to 2021). General notes on the study: Samples covering the acute and convalescent phases of COVID-19 were provided by collaborators in the United States, Italy and Spain. A freely available public database, intended as a resource for researchers studying the immune response to SARS-CoV-2, is where the repertoires were released. Samples came from the ongoing ImmuneRACE study (first 160 participants) plus 1,254 subjects from 6 global collaborators. The sample metadata nearly always contained a de-identified subject ID, COVID-19 status, age in years and sex. Where HLA class I and class II types were available, the types were taken from metadata supplied by the sample provider, not from assay-based typing. Subjects who had been exposed to COVID-19, were actively infected with it, or had recovered from it provided the deeply sampled blood TCRbeta repertoires that made up the dataset. The prospective study material was composed of cDNA or gDNA derived from T cells, B-cell-depleted T cells, or PBMCs. What the authors observed across the whole study: The quantity of clinical and demographic metadata differed by source and by participant and was supplied without curation.

For this chain, trimming is 1 base at the V end and 8 bases at the J end, and the number of junction bases without a gene match is 4. CDR3 length: 14 amino acids, cysteine to phenylalanine. The entry retains the CDR3 DNA only, 42 bases that are in frame from base 1. CDR1 and CDR2 are read off the germline V gene (reference sequence) as GTSNPN and SVGIG. As to this clone: No cognate antigen has been identified for it. The input lacks base qualities; no much larger clone sits a single base away.

Collaborating institutions collected whole blood in K2EDTA tubes following their own protocols. For TCRbeta analysis, collaborators shipped samples as frozen whole blood, isolated PBMCs, or DNA extracted from either of those sample types. TCRbeta CDR3 regions were amplified from genomic DNA using the immunoSEQ Assay, a bias-controlled multiplex PCR. Concerning the study's data processing: The number of nucleated cells in each sample was estimated from the amplification of reference gene primers within the assay. To quantify the absolute abundance of each unique TCRbeta CDR3 rearrangement, sequence reads were collapsed and filtered. For each sample, productive Simpson clonality was calculated by taking the square root of Simpson's diversity index across productive rearrangements. TCRdb took over this immuneACCESS table, retaining in-frame rearrangements with V and J assigned. Such tables are incomplete; in checked studies, under half of the missing clones stem from an unresolved V gene, and the remainder is unexplained. V and J calls and clone size are as listed in that table; D and trimming were resolved from the DNA. This sample gives 70,000 to 90,000 clones in total; around 90% of them show up just once. Roughly 30% of the sample belongs to the ten largest clones.

The receptor was derived from a man between 45 and 60 years old with acute or convalescent COVID-19. Sequencing used peripheral blood. The receptor chain draws on TRBV30 and TRBJ1-4; 10 nucleotides in the junction match TRBD1. The DNA sequence is as follows: TGTGCCTGGAGTGCCGGGACAGGGGTCGAAAAACTGTTTTTT. Its translation reads: CAWSAGTGVEKLFF.